This is a list of T cell receptor beta chains from one sample in a study of blood T cells in healthy people across ages. From the 5' RACE reads, TCRdb called clonotypes with MiXCR, one entry per CDR3 protein. Here the sample spans some 730,000 distinct CDR3 sequences, 20% to 25% being singletons. Sequencing was carried out using blood. The origin of the receptors is a man aged 65-85 years in good health. Both conserved end residues are part of each CDR3. The D gene is left open where the match is weak. Not all rows give a size; the values are once, few, many and, for expanded clones, a class.

v_gene,d_gene,j_gene,abundance,CDR3nt,CDR3aa
TRBV7-7,.,TRBJ2-2,.,TGTGCCAGCCGCGAAGGATCCTCAGGGACCGGGGAGCTGTTTTTT,CASREGSSGTGELFF
TRBV27,.,TRBJ2-3,few,TGTGCCAGCAGCCGAAACCCAGGGAGTGTAGGAAATACGCAGTATTTT,CASSRNPGSVGNTQYF
TRBV20-1,TRBD1,TRBJ1-2,few,TGCAGTGCTAGACCACGGGACAGGGCTTTTTACTATGGCTACACCTTC,CSARPRDRAFYYGYTF
TRBV6-5,.,TRBJ1-4,few,TGTGCCAGCAGTTACGACGCTAATGAAAAACTGTTTTTT,CASSYDANEKLFF
TRBV20-1,.,TRBJ2-4,few,TGCAGTGCTAGTGTATACAGGGCCAAAAACATTCAGTACTTC,CSASVYRAKNIQYF
TRBV5-1,TRBD2,TRBJ2-2,.,TGCGCCAGCAGCGGCTTTACTAGCGGCACCGGGGAGCTGTTTTTT,CASSGFTSGTGELFF
TRBV5-1,.,TRBJ1-1,few,TGCGCCAGCAGCTTGGGAGAGCCTGAAGCTTTCTTT,CASSLGEPEAFF
TRBV12-5,.,TRBJ2-7,.,TGTGCTAGTGGTCGGGACGGTAACTACGAGCAGTACTTC,CASGRDGNYEQYF
TRBV5-1,TRBD1,TRBJ2-7,.,TGCGCCAGCAGCTTTCAGAGGACAGGGGGGGACGAGCAGTACTTC,CASSFQRTGGDEQYF
TRBV5-5,.,TRBJ2-1,few,TGTGCCAGCAGCTTGTCGCTAGCGCAGGATGAGCAGTTCTTC,CASSLSLAQDEQFF
TRBV12-3/TRBV12-4,.,TRBJ1-5,.,TGTGCCAGCAGTCAGGGGACGTATCAGCCCCAGCATTTT,CASSQGTYQPQHF
TRBV25-1,.,TRBJ1-3,few,TGTGCCAGCAGTGAATATGGCGGGCGCTCTGGAAACACCATATATTTT,CASSEYGGRSGNTIYF
TRBV7-9,TRBD1,TRBJ2-5,.,TGTGCCAGCAGCCCAGGACAGGCGGGAGAGACCCAGTACTTC,CASSPGQAGETQYF
TRBV5-1,.,TRBJ1-1,few,TGCGCCAGCAGCGCTGACGGGGAGAACACTGAAGCTTTCTTT,CASSADGENTEAFF
TRBV12-3/TRBV12-4,.,TRBJ1-1,few,TGTGCCAGCAGACCCCTGGGTAACACTGAAGCTTTCTTT,CASRPLGNTEAFF
TRBV6-5,TRBD1,TRBJ2-4,.,TGTGCCAGCAGAGACAGGGGGATTGCCAAAAACATTCAGTACTTC,CASRDRGIAKNIQYF
TRBV2,.,TRBJ2-2,.,TGTGCCGGCAGTAAGGACCCAGGGTGGGGAACCGGGGAGCTGTTTTTT,CAGSKDPGWGTGELFF
TRBV20-1,.,TRBJ2-2,.,TGCAGTGCCGGACCCTTTCGGACCGGGGAGCTGTTTTTT,CSAGPFRTGELFF
TRBV5-1,.,TRBJ2-3,few,TGCGCCAGCAGCTTGGATGCCGGGAGCGCGATGGATACGCAGTATTTT,CASSLDAGSAMDTQYF
TRBV27,TRBD2,TRBJ2-5,.,TGTGCCAGCAGTTCCCTAGCGGGGGGGTTTGAGACCCAGTACTTC,CASSSLAGGFETQYF
TRBV7-9,.,TRBJ1-2,many,TGTGCCAGCAGCCCCGGATGGGGGAACTATGGCTACACCTTC,CASSPGWGNYGYTF
TRBV10-3,.,TRBJ1-5,few,TGTGCCACCGGTGATCGGGGAAATCAGCCCCAGCATTTT,CATGDRGNQPQHF
TRBV20-1,.,TRBJ2-1,few,TGCAGTGCTCAGGGAGGTGGAACGGGGCGCTACAATGAGCAGTTCTTC,CSAQGGGTGRYNEQFF
TRBV12-3/TRBV12-4,TRBD2,TRBJ2-4,few,TGTGCCAGCAGTTACAGGACTAGCGGGAGAGGGGGAAACATTCAGTACTTC,CASSYRTSGRGGNIQYF
TRBV7-3,.,TRBJ2-3,.,TGTGCCAGCAGCTTAACAGCGGGCGCATATACGCAGTATTTT,CASSLTAGAYTQYF
TRBV20-1,.,TRBJ2-2,.,TGCAGTGCTAGAGGGACCCGCGCCGGGGAGCTGTTTTTT,CSARGTRAGELFF
TRBV3-1,.,TRBJ2-7,few,TGTGCCAGCAGCCAATCCAGCCACGAGCAGTACTTC,CASSQSSHEQYF
TRBV5-1,TRBD2,TRBJ2-1,many,TGCGCCAGCAGCTACCTAGCGGGAGGGAACAATGAGCAGTTCTTC,CASSYLAGGNNEQFF
TRBV28,.,TRBJ2-1,.,TGTGCCAGCAGTTCCCGGGGCTTCAATGAGCAGTTCTTC,CASSSRGFNEQFF
TRBV7-9,.,TRBJ1-3,.,TGTGCCAGCACCACCTCTGGAAACACCATATATTTT,CASTTSGNTIYF
TRBV29-1,.,TRBJ1-5,many,TGCAGCGTTGCTGAGGGGAGCAATCAGCCCCAGCATTTT,CSVAEGSNQPQHF
TRBV20-1,.,TRBJ1-1,many,TGCAGTGCTGCCCTGTTGGGGGCTTGGAACACTGAAGCTTTCTTT,CSAALLGAWNTEAFF
TRBV12-3/TRBV12-4,.,TRBJ2-7,.,TGTGCCAGCACCATAGGGGGGGACGAGCAGTACTTC,CASTIGGDEQYF
TRBV11-3,.,TRBJ2-3,.,TGTGCCAGCAGCAGACAGGCGGATACGCAGTATTTT,CASSRQADTQYF
TRBV20-1,TRBD2,TRBJ2-7,once,TGCAGTGCTAGGGGCGGGGGGGCCCTCTACGAGCAGTACTTC,CSARGGGALYEQYF
TRBV19,.,TRBJ1-1,few,TGTGCCAGTAGTATACAGACGAACACTGAAGCTTTCTTT,CASSIQTNTEAFF
TRBV11-3,.,TRBJ2-3,once,TGTGCCAGCAGCTTTGGGGAACCAGATACGCAGTATTTT,CASSFGEPDTQYF
TRBV7-2,.,TRBJ2-5,.,TGTGCCAGCAGCTTAGTTCTTTCCGGTCGGGAGACCCAGTACTTC,CASSLVLSGRETQYF
TRBV24-1,.,TRBJ1-1,few,TGTGCCACCAGTGGTGGAATCGGGACTGAAGCTTTCTTT,CATSGGIGTEAFF
TRBV7-2,.,TRBJ2-4,.,TGTGCCAGCAGCTTAGAATTTGCCAAAAACATTCAGTACTTC,CASSLEFAKNIQYF
TRBV5-1,TRBD1,TRBJ1-1,.,TGCGCCAGCACCCCGGGACAGGGGGCTTGGTACACTGAAGCTTTCTTT,CASTPGQGAWYTEAFF
TRBV2,.,TRBJ2-3,.,TGTGCCAGCAGCCAGAGAAGTCCTAGCACAGATACGCAGTATTTT,CASSQRSPSTDTQYF
TRBV27,.,TRBJ2-7,.,TGTGCCAGCAGTCCGGGGGTCCGAGCCCACGAGCAGTACTTC,CASSPGVRAHEQYF
TRBV12-3/TRBV12-4,TRBD2,TRBJ2-5,.,TGTGCCAGCAGTTTAGGGGGGACTAGCGGGGGATTACAAGAGACCCAGTACTTC,CASSLGGTSGGLQETQYF
TRBV20-1,TRBD1,TRBJ2-3,many,TGCAGTCCCCGGGGACAGGGGTTAGGGACCGGTACGCAGTATTTT,CSPRGQGLGTGTQYF
TRBV7-9,.,TRBJ1-2,.,TGTGCCAGCAGCTGGGGATTGCAGAATGGCTACACGTTC,CASSWGLQNGYTF
TRBV11-2,TRBD1,TRBJ2-7,once,TGTGCCAGCAGCCACTACTACCCTGGGACAGGGGGCGGGTACGAGCAGTACTTC,CASSHYYPGTGGGYEQYF
TRBV5-5,.,TRBJ1-3,.,TGTGCCAGCAGCTTGGATGCGGGCTCTGGAAACACCATATATTTT,CASSLDAGSGNTIYF
TRBV20-1,TRBD2,TRBJ2-1,.,TGCAGTGGAGCGGGAGGGCGCTCCCACAATGAGCAGTTCTTC,CSGAGGRSHNEQFF
TRBV12-3/TRBV12-4,.,TRBJ1-5,.,TGTGCCAGCAGTTTCCAGGCCAATCAGCCCCAGCATTTT,CASSFQANQPQHF
TRBV29-1,.,TRBJ2-1,.,TGCAGCGTTGAGAGGTGGGGCTCCTACAATGAGCGGTTCTTC,CSVERWGSYNERFF
TRBV10-3,TRBD2,TRBJ2-1,.,TGTGCCATCAGTGACCCGGGACTAGCGGGAAGCTATGAGCAGTTCTTC,CAISDPGLAGSYEQFF
TRBV27,.,TRBJ1-4,few,TGTGCCAGCGGGGCCAGAGAGAATGAAAAACTGTTTTTT,CASGARENEKLFF